These T cell receptor beta chains were read from a single sample in a study of cytomegalovirus exposure and HLA in healthy donors. Clones were sequenced by immunoSEQ multiplex PCR, and TCRdb holds only the in-frame ones, with some missing. The sample consists of 150,000 to 250,000 clones, less than 85% of them appearing once. Material for sequencing was PBMCs. These receptors all stem from a girl aged 10 to 17 in good health and CMV-seropositive. CDR3s include the opening cysteine and the closing phenylalanine or tryptophan. The D gene is left open where the match is weak. Clone size, where shown, is once, few, many, or a class for clones that have expanded.

>TRBV6-8|TRBJ1-6|NA|TRBD1
TGTGCCAGCATACTGGGACAGCTTTGGTCACCCCTCCACTTT
CASILGQLWSPLHF
>TRBV27|TRBJ2-7|NA|TRBD2
TGTGCCAGCAGACGACTAGCGGGGACCTACGAGCAGTACTTC
CASRRLAGTYEQYF
>TRBV6-5|TRBJ1-5|NA|NA
TGTGCCAGCAGCCCTTTTAAGCATAGCAATCAGCCCCAGCATTTT
CASSPFKHSNQPQHF
>TRBV27|TRBJ1-6|NA|NA
TGTGCCAGCCAAGCGATCAGTCATAATTCACCCCTCCACTTT
CASQAISHNSPLHF
>TRBV18|TRBJ2-7|once|TRBD1
TGTGCCAGCTCACCTAGTGACAGGGCCTCATACGAGCAGTACTTC
CASSPSDRASYEQYF
>TRBV6-5|TRBJ1-4|NA|NA
TGTGCCAGCAGTGGGGAGGCCCTTGGTAATGAAAAACTGTTTTTT
CASSGEALGNEKLFF
>TRBV10-2|TRBJ2-1|once|TRBD2
TGCGCCAGCCTGCGCAGCGGGGGGGTCAGTGAGCAGTTCTTC
CASLRSGGVSEQFF
>TRBV9|TRBJ2-7|once|NA
TGTGCCAGCAGCCCTGGGACTGGTCCCCAGCAGTACTTC
CASSPGTGPQQYF
>TRBV10-3|TRBJ1-1|NA|NA
TGTGCCACCTCTTACAGCTTCACTGAAGCTTTCTTT
CATSYSFTEAFF
>TRBV5-1|TRBJ2-3|once|NA
TGCGCCAGCGCAGAAGGGGGGGCAGATACGCAGTATTTT
CASAEGGADTQYF
>TRBV27|TRBJ1-2|NA|NA
TGTGCCAGCAGTTCCCAGGGATCTCGCGGCTACACCTTC
CASSSQGSRGYTF
>TRBV7-2|TRBJ1-1|NA|TRBD1
TGTGCCAGCAGCTTAGAGGGGACAGTGAACACTGAAGCTTTCTTT
CASSLEGTVNTEAFF
>TRBV11-2|TRBJ2-7|once|NA
TGTGCCAGCAGCCCGACGGGGAACTACGAGCAGTACTTC
CASSPTGNYEQYF
>TRBV19|TRBJ1-2|NA|TRBD1
TGTGCCAGTAGTCTCTCTACAGGGGGAGATGGCTACACCTTC
CASSLSTGGDGYTF
>TRBV4-3|TRBJ2-1|NA|NA
TGCGCCAGCAGCCAAGATTTCCAGGGGAGCAATGAGCAGTTCTTC
CASSQDFQGSNEQFF
>TRBV19|TRBJ2-1|few|TRBD1
TGTGCCAGTAGTATCCAGGGGGCTGTTGAGCAGTTCTTC
CASSIQGAVEQFF
>TRBV6-1|TRBJ2-3|many|TRBD2
TGTGCCAGCAGTGAACTAGCGGGGGGGGATACGCAGTATTTT
CASSELAGGDTQYF
>TRBV7-8|TRBJ2-3|once|NA
TGTGCCAGCAGCTTCCCAGGTCTCACAGATACGCAGTATTTT
CASSFPGLTDTQYF
>TRBV18|TRBJ1-2|once|TRBD1
TGTGCCAGCTCACGCGGACAGGGGAATGGCTACACCTTC
CASSRGQGNGYTF
>TRBV9|TRBJ1-3|NA|NA
TGTGCCAGCAGCGTAGCAGGGTCGGGAAACACCATATATTTT
CASSVAGSGNTIYF
>TRBV13|TRBJ2-2|NA|NA
TGTGCCAGCAGCTTAGTTTGGGGGGCGAACACCGGGGAGCTGTTTTTT
CASSLVWGANTGELFF
>TRBV6-5|TRBJ1-2|NA|TRBD1
TGTGCCACCAGACAGGGGGACTATGGCTACACCTTC
CATRQGDYGYTF
>TRBV11-3|TRBJ1-1|NA|NA
TGTGCCAGCAGCTTAGTTGTGGCGAACACTGAAGCTTTCTTT
CASSLVVANTEAFF
>TRBV6-1|TRBJ2-5|NA|TRBD1
TGTGCCAGCAGTAGACAGGGTCTAGAGACCCAGTACTTC
CASSRQGLETQYF
>TRBV5-1|TRBJ2-1|NA|NA
TGCGCCAGCAGTGCCGGAGCGCTATACAATGAGCAGTTCTTC
CASSAGALYNEQFF
>TRBV11-2|TRBJ2-3|NA|TRBD2
TGTGCCAGCAGCTTAGCAGGGCGGGAGGCGCAGTATTTT
CASSLAGREAQYF
>TRBV7-9|TRBJ1-1|NA|TRBD1
TGTGCCAGCAGCCCGGAGAAAGGACAGGGACACACTGAAGCTTTCTTT
CASSPEKGQGHTEAFF
>TRBV15|TRBJ2-7|NA|TRBD1
TGTGCCACCAGCAGACCCGGGACAGCCTCCTCCTACGAGCAGTACTTC
CATSRPGTASSYEQYF
>TRBV9|TRBJ2-1|NA|TRBD1
TGTGCCAGCAGCTTAGCCGGGACAGATTTCTACAATGAGCAGTTCTTC
CASSLAGTDFYNEQFF
>TRBV9|TRBJ2-1|NA|TRBD2
TGTGCCAGCAGCCCCTCCCTGACTAGCGTGAATGAGCAGTTCTTC
CASSPSLTSVNEQFF
>TRBV6-5|TRBJ2-5|NA|TRBD2
TGTGCCAGCAGAGGACTAGCGGGGGGGCAAGAGACCCAGTACTTC
CASRGLAGGQETQYF
>TRBV5-1|TRBJ2-7|NA|NA
TGCGCCAGCAGCTTCACCGGGGGGACATACGAGCAGTACTTC
CASSFTGGTYEQYF
>TRBV6-6|TRBJ2-2|NA|TRBD1
TGTGCCAGCAGAGGGACAGGGGAGGTTGGCACCGGGGAGCTGTTTTTT
CASRGTGEVGTGELFF
>TRBV29-1|TRBJ2-3|NA|NA
TGCAGCGTTGAAATGGTGCGGCCTAGCACAGATACGCAGTATTTT
CSVEMVRPSTDTQYF
>TRBV5-1|TRBJ2-1|few|NA
TGCGCCAGCAGCTTGGGGGGGCTGTACAATGAGCAGTTCTTC
CASSLGGLYNEQFF
>TRBV6-1|TRBJ2-2|few|TRBD1
TGTGCCACTTCCCGGACAGGGGAGAACACCGGGGAGCTGTTTTTT
CATSRTGENTGELFF
>TRBV10-1|TRBJ2-3|NA|NA
TGCGCCAGCAGTGAAGGACTGCTTAGGGATGAGGATACGCAGTATTTT
CASSEGLLRDEDTQYF
>TRBV5-1|TRBJ2-7|once|TRBD1
TGCGCCAGCTCAAACCAGGACAGGAACTACGAGCAGTACTTC
CASSNQDRNYEQYF
>TRBV19|TRBJ2-5|NA|TRBD1
TGTGCCAGTAGTATACAGGGGGTGTACCAAGAGACCCAGTACTTC
CASSIQGVYQETQYF
>TRBV5-1|TRBJ1-1|once|NA
TGCGCCAGCAGCGAGACAGTTATGAACACTGAAGCTTTCTTT
CASSETVMNTEAFF
>TRBV7-2|TRBJ1-2|NA|NA
TGTGCCAGCAGCTTAGGTCGTGGGCATACCTATGGCTACACCTTC
CASSLGRGHTYGYTF
>TRBV15|TRBJ2-7|few|NA
TGTGCCACCAGCAGAGACAGATTCTACGAGCAGTACTTC
CATSRDRFYEQYF
>TRBV10-2|TRBJ1-5|NA|NA
TGCGCCAGCAGTGACCCCGGGACGGGAGAGAATCAGCCCCAGCATTTT
CASSDPGTGENQPQHF
>TRBV15|TRBJ2-7|NA|TRBD1
TGTGCCACCAGCCGGGACAGGGGGCCCTACGAGCAGTACTTC
CATSRDRGPYEQYF
>TRBV4-3|TRBJ1-6|few|TRBD1
TGCGCCAGCAGCCAAGATTGGGACAGGCCACCCCTCCACTTT
CASSQDWDRPPLHF
>TRBV2|TRBJ2-3|NA|TRBD2
TGTGCCAGCAGCCCCCCTAGCGGGGGGGCAACAGATACGCAGTATTTT
CASSPPSGGATDTQYF
>TRBV6-1|TRBJ1-2|NA|NA
TGTGCCAGCAGTGACCGAGGTGAGGGTGGCTACACCTTC
CASSDRGEGGYTF
>TRBV13|TRBJ1-4|NA|TRBD1
TGTGCCAGCAGCGGCGGGACAGCTTTTAATGAAAAACTGTTTTTT
CASSGGTAFNEKLFF
>TRBV29-1|TRBJ1-1|once|NA
TGCAGCGTTACTACAGGGTCTGAAGCTTTCTTT
CSVTTGSEAFF
>TRBV4-3|TRBJ1-3|NA|TRBD1
TGCGCCAGCAGCCAAGGACAGGGTGGCTCTGGAAACACCATATATTTT
CASSQGQGGSGNTIYF
>TRBV11-2|TRBJ2-1|NA|NA
TGTGCCAGCAGCAACGAGTCCCCCCGGGATGAGCAGTTCTTC
CASSNESPRDEQFF